Below are 29 T cell receptor beta chains sequenced from a single sample in a study of T-cell memory formation after mild COVID-19 (dated by TCRdb to the early 2020s). Library creation used 5' RACE. The reads were generated on an Illumina NovaSeq 6000. TCRdb reprocessing: public reads trimmed at Q25 with fastp, clones called with MiXCR, in-frame beta chains kept. Identical CDR3 proteins give one entry, which carries the most common genes and DNA. This sample is represented by approximately 340,000 distinct CDR3 sequences; 10% to 15% of them were singletons. The ten largest make up about a fifth of the sample. Sequenced input: PBMCs or a T cell subset sorted from them (not recorded which). The receptors were gathered from a man between 18 and 29 years old who had mild COVID-19 (a few samples of this study predate the infection). The sample titles of this study are shuffled in the database, so cell type and time point are left out; the donor was told from shared clones.

The DNA of the CDR3 is TGTGCCTGGAGTGTATTTCTTAACACAGATACGCAGTATTTT. Encoded protein: CAWSVFLNTDTQYF. The chain recombines TRBV30 with TRBJ2-3; the D is unclear. The CDR3 length is 14 residues. The V and J ends lost 0 bases and 2 bases respectively, with 9 bases between them. Germline assignment: CDR1 GTSNPN and CDR2 SVGIG (reference sequence).

This clonotype was seen more than once but under ten times. CDR3 DNA: TGCAGTGCTAGAGATCCAGCGGGGGTCTTCCACGAGCAGTACTTC. This encodes CSARDPAGVFHEQYF. The chain is built from TRBV20-1 and TRBJ2-7; 8 positions agree with TRBD2. The CDR3 covers 15 residues. Germline lookup yields CDR1 DFQATT and CDR2 SNEGSKA (reference sequence). The trim removed 0 bases at V and 5 bases at J, leaving 9 bases unmatched.

The chain links TRBV7-6 to TRBJ1-1, with D uncertain. The V and J ends lost 3 bases and 4 bases respectively, with 9 bases between them. CDR1 is SGHVS, CDR2 FNYEAQ, per germline. The CDR3 is 13 amino acids. CDR3: CASSLGFGTEAFF. The CDR3 region has the DNA TGTGCCAGCAGCTTGGGGTTTGGCACTGAAGCTTTCTTT.

This clonotype was counted a few times. This chain joins TRBV7-2 and TRBJ1-2; D is unresolved. Trimming took off 3 bases at V and 4 bases at J, with 6 bases between the two ends. The CDR3 covers 12 residues. Per the germline V gene, CDR1 is SGHTA and CDR2 is FQGNSA. The CDR3 is CASSFESYGYTF. The CDR3 DNA is TGTGCCAGCAGCTTCGAAAGCTATGGCTACACCTTC.

This clonotype has a handful of counts. The chain employs TRBV11-1 and TRBJ2-7; D is possibly TRBD1 (5 bases). Germline CDR1 and CDR2: SGHAT and FQDESV (reference sequence). Trimming took 5 bases from V and 7 from J, leaving 12 bases between them. This CDR3 has 12 residues. The CDR3 nucleotides read TGTGCCAGCAGCCAGCAGGGCTGGGAGCAGTACTTC. This gives the protein CASSQQGWEQYF.

This clonotype was observed a few times. The chain carries TRBV9 and TRBJ2-3; 7 positions agree with TRBD2. The CDR3 is 16 residues long. Germline CDR1 and CDR2: SGDLS and YYNGEE. V shed 2 bases, J shed 5 bases, and the junction held 11 bases outside the gene matches. In DNA, the CDR3 is TGTGCCAGCAGCGTCAGTTCCCGGGGGGTAGGAGATACGCAGTATTTT. This codes for CASSVSSRGVGDTQYF.

V and J are TRBV24-1 and TRBJ1-2, with D tentatively TRBD1 (6 bases). CDR1 KGHDR and CDR2 SFDVKD come from the germline V gene. Trimming removed 7 bases from V and 4 bases from J, with 12 bases in between. This CDR3 is 13 amino acids long. Written as DNA, the CDR3 is TGTGCCACCAGCTCCACAGGGACCTATGGCTACACCTTC. This sequence encodes CATSSTGTYGYTF.

This rearrangement joins TRBV5-4 to TRBJ2-6; no clear D. Germline V gene lookup returns CDR1 SGHNT and CDR2 YYREEE (reference sequence). V lost 1 base and J lost 1, with 6 bases in between. The CDR3 loop spans 15 amino acids. Written as DNA, the CDR3 is TGTGCCAGCAGCTTGAGTGGATCTGGGGCCAACGTCCTGACTTTC. Translation: CASSLSGSGANVLTF.

A few counts support this clonotype. CDR3 in amino acids: CASSPGTAYNSPLHF. The CDR3 DNA sequence: TGTGCCAGCAGCCCCGGGACAGCCTATAATTCACCCCTCCACTTT. V is TRBV28 and J is TRBJ1-6; TRBD1 matches 7 bases. Germline V gene lookup returns CDR1 MDHEN and CDR2 SYDVKM. The CDR3 loop spans 15 amino acids. The V and J ends lost 6 bases and 2 bases, in that order; junction bases with no gene match: 4.

This chain joins TRBV20-1 and TRBJ2-5, with 8 bases that match TRBD1. J gave up 4 bases and V 5 bases, and 3 bases lay outside the gene matches. The CDR3 length is 12 residues. Germline values: CDR1 DFQATT, CDR2 SNEGSKA (reference sequence). The CDR3 DNA reads TGCAGTGCTCCCGGGACAGGAGAGACCCAGTACTTC. This gives the protein CSAPGTGETQYF.

A few counts support this clonotype. The CDR3: CASSFGGPNIQYF. In DNA form, the CDR3 reads TGTGCCAGCAGCTTTGGGGGTCCCAACATTCAGTACTTC. The rearrangement links TRBV7-2 to TRBJ2-4; D tentatively fits TRBD1 or TRBD2 (5 bases each). CDR1 is SGHTA and CDR2 is FQGNSA in the germline V gene. The CDR3 is made up of 13 amino acids. V was clipped by 3 bases and J by 7 bases, with 10 bases between them.

This clonotype was recorded many times. The chain joins TRBV12-3 or TRBV12-4 to TRBJ1-3; D unclear. This CDR3 has 15 amino acids. Trimming shortened V by 1 base and J by 0 bases, and 7 bases separated the two germline ends. CDR3 region: CASSLGANSGNTIYF. The CDR3 nucleotides are TGTGCCAGCAGTTTAGGGGCAAACTCTGGAAACACCATATATTTT.

In its sample, this clonotype was seen a few times. The chain employs TRBV11-3 and TRBJ2-1; D remains ambiguous. Germline CDR1 and CDR2: SGHNT and YENEEA. V dropped 1 base and J dropped 2 bases, with 15 bases sitting between them. This CDR3 contains 17 residues. The CDR3 DNA reads TGTGCCAGCAGCTTAGGGGGTCTGGGCTACCCCTACAATGAGCAGTTCTTC. Translation gives CASSLGGLGYPYNEQFF.

The table lists this clonotype with a count of one. The chain recombines TRBV3-1 with TRBJ1-5; D ambiguous. V was clipped by 1 base and J by 7 bases, with 14 bases between them. CDR3 length equals 15 residues. Germline assignment: CDR1 LGHDT and CDR2 YNNKEL (reference sequence). The CDR3 DNA follows: TGTGCCAGCAGCCAAGTTTTCCTTCCTAACCAGCCCCAGCATTTT. Translated, it gives CASSQVFLPNQPQHF.

The chain links TRBV7-3 to TRBJ2-2, with 10 bases aligning to TRBD1. The CDR3 consists of 15 residues. V dropped 5 bases and J dropped 5; count of bases not matched to a gene: 5. The V gene's germline CDR1 is SGHTA and CDR2 FQGTGA. The CDR3 region has the DNA TGTGCCAGCAGCCGAGACAGGGGGCGAACCGGGGAGCTGTTTTTT. This gives the protein CASSRDRGRTGELFF. The complete variable domain, with remaining parts taken from reference TRBV7-3 and TRBJ2-2, reads GAGVSQTPSNKVTEKGKYVELRCDPISGHTALYWYRQSLGQGPEFLIYFQGTGAADDSGLPNDRFFAVRPEGSVSTLKIQRTERGDSAVYLCASSRDRGRTGELFFGEGSRLTVL.

This clonotype was observed at least ten times. The chain has TRBV7-9 and TRBJ2-7; the D gene is possibly TRBD2 (5 bases). With 1 base removed from V and 0 bases from J, the gap between germline ends came to 13 bases. The CDR3 has 16 residues. Germline V CDR1 and CDR2: SEHNR, FQNEAQ (reference sequence). CDR3 region: CASSLGGTGSSYEQYV. DNA of the CDR3: TGTGCCAGCAGCTTAGGGGGAACTGGGAGCTCCTACGAGCAGTACGTC.

This clonotype appeared a few times. The rearrangement links TRBV4-1 to TRBJ2-2; the D is unclear. CDR3 length equals 15 residues. Trimming took off 0 bases at V and 4 bases at J, with 9 bases between the two ends. Looked up from germline, CDR1 is MGHRA and CDR2 is YSYEKL. The CDR3 DNA reads TGCGCCAGCAGCCAAGATCGCCGGGCCACCGGGGAGCTGTTTTTT. Translated, it gives CASSQDRRATGELFF.

The CDR3 coding sequence is TGTGCCAGCAGTCGGGGGTCTAATGAAAAACTGTTTTTT. Encoded protein: CASSRGSNEKLFF. This chain joins TRBV27 and TRBJ1-4, with TRBD1 as a possible D gene (5 bases). V was shortened by 5 bases and J by 3 bases, with 7 bases between the two germline ends. In germline, CDR1 is MNHEY, CDR2 SMNVEV (reference sequence). The CDR3 extends over 13 amino acids.

This clonotype has ten or more counts. The CDR3 loop is CASSLAGGSQETQYF. CDR3 coding DNA: TGCGCCAGCAGCTTGGCGGGGGGTAGTCAAGAGACCCAGTACTTC. The V and J genes are TRBV5-1 and TRBJ2-5; 7 bases map to TRBD2. Germline values: CDR1 SGHRS, CDR2 YFSETQ. The CDR3 sequence is 15 residues long. The ends lost 0 bases at V and 2 bases at J; junction bases unmatched: 4. The entire variable domain, with the rest obtained from reference TRBV5-1 and TRBJ2-5, is as follows: KAGVTQTPRYLIKTRGQQVTLSCSPISGHRSVSWYQQTPGQGLQFLFEYFSETQRNKGNFPGRFSGRQFSNSRSEMNVSTLELGDSALYLCASSLAGGSQETQYFGPGTRLLVL.

This clonotype turned up a few times. The chain couples TRBV7-2 to TRBJ2-7; TRBD1 matches 12 bases. V lost 4 bases to trimming and J lost 7 bases; unmatched junction nucleotides: 5. The CDR3 loop spans 14 amino acids. CDR1 and CDR2 (germline): SGHTA, FQGNSA. As DNA, the CDR3 is TGTGCCAGCAGCTGGGGACAGGGGGCGCATGAGCAGTACTTC. Protein: CASSWGQGAHEQYF.

This clonotype was counted a few times. Here the CDR3 DNA reads TGTGCCAGCAGCCCCTCCAGCACCGGGGAGCTGTTTTTT. It codes for CASSPSSTGELFF. This chain uses TRBV9 with TRBJ2-2; D gene unclear. CDR3 length: 13 residues. Trimming took off 4 bases at V and 4 bases at J, with 8 bases between the two ends. Germline CDR1 reads SGDLS; CDR2 reads YYNGEE.

CDR3 residues: CASSQGRQGFYTDTQYF. The DNA of the CDR3 is TGCGCCAGCAGCCAAGGGCGGCAGGGGTTTTACACAGATACGCAGTATTTT. The chain is built from TRBV4-1 and TRBJ2-3; D is possibly TRBD1 (6 bases). Germline V lookup: CDR1 MGHRA, CDR2 YSYEKL. Trimming stripped 1 base from V and 2 bases from J, with 16 bases between. This CDR3 is built from 17 residues.

V usage is TRBV4-1 and J usage is TRBJ2-7, with TRBD1 as a possible D gene (6 bases). The ends were cut back, 2 bases at V and 4 bases at J, with 9 bases in the middle. Germline CDR1 MGHRA, CDR2 YSYEKL. The CDR3 covers 13 residues. The CDR3 bases are TGCGCCAGCAGCCAACAAACAGGGTACGAGCAGTACGTC. This translates into CASSQQTGYEQYV.

The table lists this clonotype with a few counts. V and J are TRBV7-9 and TRBJ2-1; D remains unclear. Germline V lookup: CDR1 SEHNR, CDR2 FQNEAQ (reference sequence). Trimming removed 5 bases at V and 7 bases at J, with 12 bases between. The CDR3 runs to 13 residues. This chain's CDR3 is CASSTTRQNEQFF. The CDR3 region has the DNA TGTGCCAGCAGCACTACTCGGCAGAATGAGCAGTTCTTC.

This clonotype was detected a few times. Here the CDR3 reads CASSADGSYEQYF. The CDR3 DNA reads TGCGCCAGCAGCGCGGACGGCTCCTACGAGCAGTACTTC. The V and J genes are TRBV5-1 and TRBJ2-7; D gene unclear. CDR1 is SGHRS and CDR2 is YFSETQ in the germline V gene. The CDR3 totals 13 residues. V lost 4 bases, J lost 0 bases, and 8 bases lay in between.

V is TRBV12-3 or TRBV12-4 and J is TRBJ1-4, with D possibly being TRBD1 (5 bases). V lost 5 bases and J lost 4, with 14 bases in between. The CDR3 runs to 15 residues. CDR3 loop: CASSHRQVYNEKLFF. The DNA of the CDR3 is TGTGCCAGCAGTCACAGGCAGGTCTATAATGAAAAACTGTTTTTT.

This clonotype was picked up a small number of times. V gene TRBV29-1 combines with J gene TRBJ1-1; D gene unclear. With 4 bases removed from V and 6 bases from J, the gap between germline ends came to 15 bases. CDR3 length: 13 amino acids. CDR1 and CDR2 from the germline V gene are SQVTM and ANQGSEA. The CDR3 sequence is CSVGHRPLAEAFF. Written as DNA, the CDR3 is TGCAGCGTTGGGCACAGACCCCTGGCTGAAGCTTTCTTT.

The chain has TRBV28 and TRBJ1-5; a possible D gene is TRBD1 (5 bases). With 6 bases removed from V and 6 bases from J, the gap between germline ends came to 21 bases. Germline assignment: CDR1 MDHEN and CDR2 SYDVKM. There are 16 residues in the CDR3. The CDR3, as DNA: TGTGCCAGCAGCCCCACACAGGCCCGGAGGAGTCAGCCCCAGCATTTT. The encoded protein is CASSPTQARRSQPQHF.

The genes are TRBV10-1 and TRBJ2-1; D may be TRBD1 (6 bases). This CDR3 spans 12 amino acids. Trimming stripped 6 bases from V and 6 bases from J, with 9 bases between. From germline, CDR1 is WNHNN and CDR2 SYGVQD (reference sequence). For the CDR3, the DNA is TGCGCCAGCAGCAACAGGGTCAATGAGCAGTTCTTC. Translated: CASSNRVNEQFF.